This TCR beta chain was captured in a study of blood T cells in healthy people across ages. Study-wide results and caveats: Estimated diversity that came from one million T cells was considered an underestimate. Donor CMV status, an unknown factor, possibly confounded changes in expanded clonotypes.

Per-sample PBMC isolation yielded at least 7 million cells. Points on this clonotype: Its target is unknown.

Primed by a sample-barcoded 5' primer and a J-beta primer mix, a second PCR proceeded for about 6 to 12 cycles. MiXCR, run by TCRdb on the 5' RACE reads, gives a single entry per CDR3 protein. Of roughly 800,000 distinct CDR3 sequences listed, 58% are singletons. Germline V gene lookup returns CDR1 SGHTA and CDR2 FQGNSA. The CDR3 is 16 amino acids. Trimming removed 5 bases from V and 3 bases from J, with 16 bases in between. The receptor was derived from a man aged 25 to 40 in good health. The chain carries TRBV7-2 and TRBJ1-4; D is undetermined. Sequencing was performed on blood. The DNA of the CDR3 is TGTGCCAGCAGCATTGGCAGTGGGCTCCCTAATGAAAAACTGTTTTTT. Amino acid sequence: CASSIGSGLPNEKLFF.